The source of this T cell receptor (beta chain) is a study of blood T cell repertoires in COVID-19 (dated by TCRdb to the early 2020s). For the wider study: Collaborator samples came from the United States, Italy and Spain and covered acute and convalescent phases of COVID-19. The material from the prospective study consisted of cDNA or gDNA derived from T cells, B-cell-depleted T cells, or PBMCs. The repertoires were made available in a free public database intended to serve as a resource for research on the immune response to SARS-CoV-2. Nearly every sample came with metadata listing a de-identified subject ID, COVID-19 status, age in years and sex. Where available, HLA class I and class II types were taken from metadata supplied by the sample provider and were not determined by assay-based typing. Samples were obtained from the ongoing ImmuneRACE study (first 160 participants) and from 1,200 or so subjects provided by 6 global collaborators. Subjects who had been exposed to COVID-19, were actively infected with it, or had recovered from it provided the deeply sampled blood TCRbeta repertoires that made up the dataset. Overall results and qualifications from the work: Clinical and demographic metadata were provided uncurated, with the amount varying by source and participant.

The germline V gene sets CDR1 to SGHRS and CDR2 to YFSETQ. A distance of 17 bases separates the germline ends of V and J, which lose 3 bases and 10 bases respectively. Inclusive of the bounding cysteine and phenylalanine, the CDR3 is 15 residues long. The DNA shown is the 45-base CDR3, in frame from base 1. The collaborating institutions used their own protocols to collect whole blood in K2EDTA tubes. For TCRbeta analysis, collaborators shipped samples in one of three forms: frozen whole blood, isolated PBMCs, or DNA extracted from either of those sample types. In regard to this clone: This clone's antigen is unknown. No base quality information exists; no much larger clone differs at one position.

The immunoSEQ Assay, a bias-controlled multiplex PCR, was used to amplify TCRbeta CDR3 regions from genomic DNA. Per the source publication's procedure: The number of nucleated cells in each sample was estimated from the amplification of reference gene primers within the assay. To quantify the absolute abundance of each unique TCRbeta CDR3 rearrangement, sequence reads were collapsed and filtered. For each sample, productive Simpson clonality was calculated as the square root of Simpson's diversity index over productive rearrangements. This immuneACCESS table, as held by TCRdb, lists in-frame sequences with V and J called but not all clones. Of the missing ones, under half trace to an unresolved V gene in checked studies; the others have no known cause. V, J and clone size reflect that table, while D and trimming were determined from the DNA. The sample table lists 55,000 to 60,000 clones, approximately 87% of them with a count of one. Around 5.1% of the sample rests with the top ten.

The sequence is built from TRBV5-1 and TRBJ1-6, with TRBD1 perhaps the D gene, on 5 matching bases. The sequencing sample was made of peripheral blood. The sequence was obtained from a man aged 35 to 55 with active COVID-19. The CDR3 loop reads CASSSRGGEGSPLHF. The nucleotide sequence reads as follows: TGCGCCAGCAGCTCCCGGGGGGGGGAAGGATCACCCCTCCACTTT.